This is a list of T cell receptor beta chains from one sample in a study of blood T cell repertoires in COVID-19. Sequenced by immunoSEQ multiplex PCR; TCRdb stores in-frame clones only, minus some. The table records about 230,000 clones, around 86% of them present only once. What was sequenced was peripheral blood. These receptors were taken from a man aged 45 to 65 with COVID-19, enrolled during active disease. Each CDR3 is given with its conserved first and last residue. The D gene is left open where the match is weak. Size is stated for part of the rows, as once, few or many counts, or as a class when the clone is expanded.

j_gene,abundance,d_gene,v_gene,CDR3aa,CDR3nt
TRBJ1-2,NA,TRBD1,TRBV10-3,CAISDTGVYGYTF,TGTGCCATCAGTGACACAGGGGTCTATGGCTACACCTTC
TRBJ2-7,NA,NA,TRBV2,CASSEGRGEYEQYF,TGTGCCAGCAGTGAAGGCAGGGGGGAATACGAGCAGTACTTC
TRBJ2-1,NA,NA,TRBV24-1,CATSDAQRPYNEQFF,TGTGCCACCAGTGATGCCCAGCGCCCGTACAATGAGCAGTTCTTC
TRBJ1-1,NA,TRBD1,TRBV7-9,CASSNLQGQGSTEAFF,TGTGCCAGCAGCAACTTACAAGGACAGGGGAGCACTGAAGCTTTCTTT
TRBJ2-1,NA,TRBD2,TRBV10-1,CASSKVSGGGHEQFF,TGCGCCAGCAGTAAGGTCAGCGGGGGCGGGCATGAGCAGTTCTTC
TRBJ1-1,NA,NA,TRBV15,CATSGEAGTEAFF,TGTGCCACCAGCGGAGAGGCGGGCACTGAAGCTTTCTTT
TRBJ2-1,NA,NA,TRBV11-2,CASSIRQSSYNEQFF,TGTGCCAGCAGCATTAGACAGAGCTCCTACAATGAGCAGTTCTTC
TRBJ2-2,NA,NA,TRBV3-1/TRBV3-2,CASSQYLRAGTGELFF,TGTGCCAGCAGCCAATATCTTAGGGCAGGGACCGGGGAGCTGTTTTTT
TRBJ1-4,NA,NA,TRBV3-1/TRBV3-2,CASSQAARREKLFF,TGTGCCAGCAGCCAAGCCGCGAGGAGGGAAAAACTGTTTTTT
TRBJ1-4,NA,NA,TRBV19,CASSPVLTNEKLFF,TGTGCCAGTAGTCCCGTTCTCACTAATGAAAAACTGTTTTTT
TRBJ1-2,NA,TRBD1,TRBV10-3,CAISGGQGQGYTF,TGTGCCATCTCAGGGGGGCAGGGGCAGGGCTACACCTTC
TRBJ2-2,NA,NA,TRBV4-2,CASSYTPSSDPPGELFF,TGTGCCAGCAGCTATACGCCGAGTAGCGATCCGCCCGGGGAGCTGTTTTTT
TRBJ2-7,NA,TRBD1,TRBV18,CASSSPTGGWYEQYF,TGTGCCAGCTCATCCCCGACAGGGGGCTGGTACGAGCAGTACTTC
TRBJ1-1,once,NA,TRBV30,CAWSAPGGQGTEAFF,TGTGCCTGGAGTGCCCCGGGGGGGCAAGGGACTGAAGCTTTCTTT
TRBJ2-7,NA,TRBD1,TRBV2,CASRPDRGPYEQYF,TGTGCCAGCAGGCCGGACAGGGGGCCCTACGAGCAGTACTTC
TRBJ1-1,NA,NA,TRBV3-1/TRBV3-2,CASSRAGGKDTEAFF,TGTGCCAGCAGCCGCGCTGGCGGGAAGGACACTGAAGCTTTCTTT
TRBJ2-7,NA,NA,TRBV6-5,CASSYSAFSTAQYF,TGTGCCAGCAGTTATTCGGCTTTCTCGACAGCACAGTACTTC
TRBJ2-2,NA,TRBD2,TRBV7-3,CASSSSSGGGGELFF,TGTGCCAGCAGCTCCTCTAGCGGGGGAGGCGGGGAGCTGTTTTTT
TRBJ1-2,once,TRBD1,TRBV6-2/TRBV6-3,CASSHRGTGYTF,TGTGCCAGCAGTCACAGGGGAACTGGCTACACCTTC
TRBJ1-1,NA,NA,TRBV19,CAASSTGVIEEAFF,TGTGCCGCCAGTAGTACGGGTGTAATCGAAGAAGCTTTCTTT
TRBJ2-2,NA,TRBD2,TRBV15,CATSRPSGGRSRGELFF,TGTGCCACCAGCAGACCTAGCGGGGGCCGTTCGAGGGGGGAGCTGTTTTTT
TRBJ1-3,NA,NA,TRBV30,CAWSVLAGNTIYF,TGTGCCTGGAGTGTCCTAGCTGGAAACACCATATATTTT
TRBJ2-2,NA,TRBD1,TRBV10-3,CAISESAGQGNTGELFF,TGTGCCATCAGTGAGTCCGCGGGACAGGGGAACACCGGGGAGCTGTTTTTT
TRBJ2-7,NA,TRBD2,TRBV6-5,CASSRAGGVGEQYF,TGTGCCAGCAGTCGGGCGGGGGGTGTAGGCGAGCAGTACTTC
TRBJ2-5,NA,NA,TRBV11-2,CASSSGDSNRGETQYF,TGTGCCAGCAGCTCGGGGGACTCCAATCGAGGAGAGACCCAGTACTTC
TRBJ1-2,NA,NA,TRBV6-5,CASSFWEGFYGYTF,TGTGCCAGCAGTTTTTGGGAGGGGTTTTATGGCTACACCTTC
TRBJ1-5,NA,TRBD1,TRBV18,CASSPPGQGHYSNQPQHF,TGTGCCAGCTCACCACCGGGACAGGGCCACTATAGCAATCAGCCCCAGCATTTT
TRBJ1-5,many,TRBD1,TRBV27,CASSPTGTGFNQPQHF,TGTGCCAGCAGTCCGACCGGGACAGGGTTCAATCAGCCCCAGCATTTT
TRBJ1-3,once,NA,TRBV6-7,CASSSQGTTSGNTIYF,TGTGCCAGCAGTTCCCAGGGGACGACCTCGGGGAACACCATATATTTT
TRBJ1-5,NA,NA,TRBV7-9,CASSLARQGKNQPQHF,TGTGCCAGCAGCTTAGCGAGGCAGGGGAAGAATCAGCCCCAGCATTTT